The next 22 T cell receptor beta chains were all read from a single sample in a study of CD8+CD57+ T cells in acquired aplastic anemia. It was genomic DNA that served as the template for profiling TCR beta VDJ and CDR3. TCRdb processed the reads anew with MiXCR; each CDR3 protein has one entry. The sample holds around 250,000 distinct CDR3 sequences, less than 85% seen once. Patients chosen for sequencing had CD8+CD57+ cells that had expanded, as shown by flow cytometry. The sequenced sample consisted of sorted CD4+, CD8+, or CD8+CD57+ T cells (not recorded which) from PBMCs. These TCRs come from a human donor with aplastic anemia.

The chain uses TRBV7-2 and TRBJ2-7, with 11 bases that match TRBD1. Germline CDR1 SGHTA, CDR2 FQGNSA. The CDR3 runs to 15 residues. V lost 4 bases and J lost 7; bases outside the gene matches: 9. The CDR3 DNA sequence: TGTGCCAGCAGCTACCGGACAGGGGGCGGGAATGAGCAGTACGTC. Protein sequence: CASSYRTGGGNEQYV.

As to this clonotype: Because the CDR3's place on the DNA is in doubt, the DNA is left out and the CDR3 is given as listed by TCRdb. The CDR3: CASSLQPGELFFGYEQYV. The genes are TRBV7-9 and TRBJ2-7; the table's D call TRBD1 went unverified against the DNA. Per germline, CDR1 SEHNR and CDR2 FQNEAQ (reference sequence). Both ends counted, the CDR3 spans 18 residues.

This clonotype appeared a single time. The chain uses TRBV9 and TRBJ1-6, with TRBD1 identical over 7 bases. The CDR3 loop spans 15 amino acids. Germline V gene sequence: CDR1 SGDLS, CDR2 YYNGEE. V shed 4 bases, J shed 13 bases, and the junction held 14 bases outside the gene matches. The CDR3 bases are TGTGCCAGCAGCTTGGGGTGGGGACAGCGATTCCCCCTCCACTTT. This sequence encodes CASSLGWGQRFPLHF.

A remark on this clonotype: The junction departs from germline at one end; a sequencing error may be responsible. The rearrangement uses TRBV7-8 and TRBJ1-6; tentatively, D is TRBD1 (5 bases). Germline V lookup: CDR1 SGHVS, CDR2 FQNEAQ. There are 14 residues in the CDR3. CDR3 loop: CASSLAGGTETHYF. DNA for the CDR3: TGTGCCAGCAGCTTAGCGGGAGGGACCGAAACGCACTACTTT.

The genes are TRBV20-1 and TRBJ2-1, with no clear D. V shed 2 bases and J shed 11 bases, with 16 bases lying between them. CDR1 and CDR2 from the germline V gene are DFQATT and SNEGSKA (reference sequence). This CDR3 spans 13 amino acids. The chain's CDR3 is CSARLVRDSKQFF. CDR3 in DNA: TGCAGTGCTAGATTAGTTCGCGATTCAAAGCAGTTCTTC.

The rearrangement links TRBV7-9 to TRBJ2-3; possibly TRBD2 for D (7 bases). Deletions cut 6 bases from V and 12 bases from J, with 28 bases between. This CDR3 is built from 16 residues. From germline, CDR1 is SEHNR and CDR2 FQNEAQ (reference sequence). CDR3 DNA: TGTGCCAGCAGTGGGGAAGGGGGGGGGAACACTGAAGCTCAGTATTTT. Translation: CASSGEGGGNTEAQYF.

The CDR3 region is CASSLAPGPDTQSYEQYV. CDR3 nucleotides: TGTGCCAGCAGCTTAGCGCCAGGTCCCGATACGCAGTCTTACGAGCAGTACGTC. This rearrangement joins TRBV7-8 to TRBJ2-7; D not certain. V was cut by 0 bases and J by 4 bases, with 22 bases left in between. The CDR3 is 18 residues long. Per germline, CDR1 SGHVS and CDR2 FQNEAQ.

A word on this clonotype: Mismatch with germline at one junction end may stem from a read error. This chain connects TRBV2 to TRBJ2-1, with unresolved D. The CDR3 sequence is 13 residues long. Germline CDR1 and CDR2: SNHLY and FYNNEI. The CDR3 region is CASSEGLAREQFF. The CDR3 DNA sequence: TGCGCCAGCAGTGAAGGCCTTGCACGTGAGCAGTTCTTC. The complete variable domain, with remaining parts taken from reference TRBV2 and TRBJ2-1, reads EPEVTQTPSHQVTQMGQEVILRCVPISNHLYFYWYRQILGQKVEFLVSFYNNEISEKSEIFDDQFSVERPDGSNFTLKIRSTKLEDSAMYFCASSEGLAREQFFGPGTRLTVL.

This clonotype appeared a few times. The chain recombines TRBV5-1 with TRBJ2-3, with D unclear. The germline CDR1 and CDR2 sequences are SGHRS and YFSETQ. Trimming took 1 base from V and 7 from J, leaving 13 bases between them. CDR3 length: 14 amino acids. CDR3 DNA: TGCGCCAGCAGCTTGCGTACAGATGATAATACGCAGTATTTT. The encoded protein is CASSLRTDDNTQYF.

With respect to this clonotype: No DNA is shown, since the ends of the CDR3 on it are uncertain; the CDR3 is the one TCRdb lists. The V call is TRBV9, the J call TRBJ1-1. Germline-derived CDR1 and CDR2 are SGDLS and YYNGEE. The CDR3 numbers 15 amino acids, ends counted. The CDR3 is CASSVGPAAQYFGFF.

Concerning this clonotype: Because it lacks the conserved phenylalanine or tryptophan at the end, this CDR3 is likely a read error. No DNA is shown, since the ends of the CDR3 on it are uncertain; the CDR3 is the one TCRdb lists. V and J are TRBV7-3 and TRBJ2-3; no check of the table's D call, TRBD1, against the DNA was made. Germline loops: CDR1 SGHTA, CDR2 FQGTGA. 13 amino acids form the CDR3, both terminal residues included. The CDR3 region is CASSPQGLQSTPP.

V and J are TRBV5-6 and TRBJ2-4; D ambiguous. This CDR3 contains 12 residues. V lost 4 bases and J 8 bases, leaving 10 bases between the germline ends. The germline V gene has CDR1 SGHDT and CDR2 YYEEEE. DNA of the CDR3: TGTGCCAGCAGCGCCGTTGGCGACATTCAGTACTTC. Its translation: CASSAVGDIQYF.

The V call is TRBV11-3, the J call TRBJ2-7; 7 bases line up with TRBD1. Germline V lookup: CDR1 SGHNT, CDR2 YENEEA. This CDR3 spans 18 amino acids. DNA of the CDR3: TGTGTCAGAAGCTTAGATCCAGACGGGACAGCCCTTTCCTACGAGCAGTACGTC. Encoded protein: CVRSLDPDGTALSYEQYV.

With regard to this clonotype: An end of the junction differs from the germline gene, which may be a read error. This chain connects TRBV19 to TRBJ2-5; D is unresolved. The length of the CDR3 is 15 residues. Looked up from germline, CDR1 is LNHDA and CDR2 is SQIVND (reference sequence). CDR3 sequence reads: CASSIVWAYQGTQYF. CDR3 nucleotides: TGTGCCAGTAGTATAGTCTGGGCGTACCAAGGGACCCAGTACTTC. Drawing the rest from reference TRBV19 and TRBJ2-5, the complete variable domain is DGGITQSPKYLFRKEGQNVTLSCEQNLNHDAMYWYRQDPGQGLRLIYYSQIVNDFQKGDIAEGYSVSREKKESFPLTVTSAQKNPTAFYLCASSIVWAYQGTQYFGPGTRLLVL.

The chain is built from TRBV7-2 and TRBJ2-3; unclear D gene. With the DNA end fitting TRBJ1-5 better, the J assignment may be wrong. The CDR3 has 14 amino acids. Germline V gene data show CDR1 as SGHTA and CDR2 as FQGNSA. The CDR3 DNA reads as TGTGCCAGCAGCTTGGCTGGCGGTCCCGAAGAGCAGCATTTT. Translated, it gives CASSLAGGPEEQHF.

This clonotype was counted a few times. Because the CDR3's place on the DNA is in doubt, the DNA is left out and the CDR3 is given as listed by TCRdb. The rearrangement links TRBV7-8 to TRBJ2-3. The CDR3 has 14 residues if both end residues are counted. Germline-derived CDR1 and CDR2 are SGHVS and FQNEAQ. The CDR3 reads CASGYGGTDTQYFF.

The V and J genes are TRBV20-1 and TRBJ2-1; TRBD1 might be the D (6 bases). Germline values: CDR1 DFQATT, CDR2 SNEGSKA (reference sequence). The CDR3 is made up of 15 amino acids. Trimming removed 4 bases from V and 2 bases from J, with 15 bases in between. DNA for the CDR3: TGCAGTGCTACCCCCGGGGACAAGACCTACAATGAGCAGTTCTTC. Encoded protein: CSATPGDKTYNEQFF.

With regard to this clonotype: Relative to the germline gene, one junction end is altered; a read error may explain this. The CDR3 nucleotides are TGTGCCAGCAGCTTAGGGGCGGGAGGTCCGCTTGAGCATTTT. This codes for CASSLGAGGPLEHF. This chain connects TRBV7-2 to TRBJ1-4; unclear D gene. Germline V lookup: CDR1 SGHTA, CDR2 FQGNSA. This CDR3 comprises 14 residues.

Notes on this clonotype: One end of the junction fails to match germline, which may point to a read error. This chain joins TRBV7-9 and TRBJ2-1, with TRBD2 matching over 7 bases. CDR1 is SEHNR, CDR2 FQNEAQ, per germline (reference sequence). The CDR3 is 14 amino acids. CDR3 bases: TGTGCCAGCAGCTTTGTAAGAAGCGGGGAGAAGCATGAGTTC. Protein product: CASSFVRSGEKHEF.

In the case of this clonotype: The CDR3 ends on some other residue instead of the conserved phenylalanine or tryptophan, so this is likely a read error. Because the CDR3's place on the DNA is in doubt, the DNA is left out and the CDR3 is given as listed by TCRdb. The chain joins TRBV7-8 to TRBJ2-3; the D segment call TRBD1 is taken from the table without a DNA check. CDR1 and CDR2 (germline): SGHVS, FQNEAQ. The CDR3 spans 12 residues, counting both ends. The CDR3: CASSLGGPTDTQ.

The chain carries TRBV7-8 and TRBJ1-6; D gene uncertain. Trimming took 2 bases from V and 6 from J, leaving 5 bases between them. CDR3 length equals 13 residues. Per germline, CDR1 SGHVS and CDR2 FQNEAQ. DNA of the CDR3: TGTGCCAGCAGCTTACAGGTTAATTCACCCCTCCACTTT. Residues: CASSLQVNSPLHF.

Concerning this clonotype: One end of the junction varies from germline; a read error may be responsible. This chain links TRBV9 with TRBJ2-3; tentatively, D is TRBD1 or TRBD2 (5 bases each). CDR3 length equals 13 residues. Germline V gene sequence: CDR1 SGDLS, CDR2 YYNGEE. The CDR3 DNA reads TGTGCCAGCGGGGACGCTGGGAACATTACGCACTTTTTT. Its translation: CASGDAGNITHFF.